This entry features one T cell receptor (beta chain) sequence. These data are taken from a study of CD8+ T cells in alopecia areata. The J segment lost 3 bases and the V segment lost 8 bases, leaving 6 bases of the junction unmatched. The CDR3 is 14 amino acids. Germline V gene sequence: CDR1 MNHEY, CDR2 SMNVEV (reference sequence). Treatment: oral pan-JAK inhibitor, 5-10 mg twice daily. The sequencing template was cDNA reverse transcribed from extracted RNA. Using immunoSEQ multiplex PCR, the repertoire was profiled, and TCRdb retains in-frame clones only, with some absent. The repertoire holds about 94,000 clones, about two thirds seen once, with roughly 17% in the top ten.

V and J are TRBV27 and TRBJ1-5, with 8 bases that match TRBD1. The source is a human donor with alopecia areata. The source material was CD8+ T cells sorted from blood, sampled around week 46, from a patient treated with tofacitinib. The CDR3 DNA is TGTGCCAGCCGGGACAGGAATGACAATCAGCCCCAGCATTTT. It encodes CASRDRNDNQPQHF.